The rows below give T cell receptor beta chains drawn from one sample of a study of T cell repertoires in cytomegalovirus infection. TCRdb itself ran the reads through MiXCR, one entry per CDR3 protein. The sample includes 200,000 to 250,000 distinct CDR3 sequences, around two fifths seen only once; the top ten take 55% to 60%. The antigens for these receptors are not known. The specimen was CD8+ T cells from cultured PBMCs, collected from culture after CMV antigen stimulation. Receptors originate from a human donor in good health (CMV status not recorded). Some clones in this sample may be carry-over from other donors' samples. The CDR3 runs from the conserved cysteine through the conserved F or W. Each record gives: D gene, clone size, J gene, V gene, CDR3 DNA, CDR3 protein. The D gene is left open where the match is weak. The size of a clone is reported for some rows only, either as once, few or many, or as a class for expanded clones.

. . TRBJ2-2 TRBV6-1 TGTGCCAGCAGCGTACAGGGAAACGGGGAGCTGTTTTTT CASSVQGNGELFF
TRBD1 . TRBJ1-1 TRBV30 TGTGCCTGGAGGGGGGCAACAGGGGGCACTGAAGCTTTCTTT CAWRGATGGTEAFF
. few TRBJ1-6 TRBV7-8 TGTGCCAGCAGCTTAGCGCTTTTCGACAGAGAACCCCTCCACTTT CASSLALFDREPLHF
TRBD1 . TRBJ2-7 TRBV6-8 TGTGCCAGCAGCTCGGGCGGGACAGGGAACGAGCAGTACTTC CASSSGGTGNEQYF
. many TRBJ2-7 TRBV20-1 TGCAGTGCTGTTCGGAGCTCCTACGAGCAGTACTTC CSAVRSSYEQYF
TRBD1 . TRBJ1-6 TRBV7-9 TGTGCCAGCAGCTTCCAGGATTGGACAGGGGTGGCTTCACCCCTCCACTTT CASSFQDWTGVASPLHF
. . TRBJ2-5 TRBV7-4 TGTGCCAGCAGCCAGACTTCTGGGGATATGACCCAGTACTTC CASSQTSGDMTQYF
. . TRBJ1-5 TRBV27 TGTGCCAGCAGTTCACTCATGGATCAGCCCCAGCATTTT CASSSLMDQPQHF
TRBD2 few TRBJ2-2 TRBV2 TGTGCCAGCAGTGAACGACTAGCGGAGCCGAACACCGGGGAGCTGTTTTTT CASSERLAEPNTGELFF
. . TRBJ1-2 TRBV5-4 TGTGCCAGCAGCTTCGCAGCCTTCTATGGCTACACCTTC CASSFAAFYGYTF
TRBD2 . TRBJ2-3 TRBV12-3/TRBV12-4 TGTGCCAGCAGCCGATATCCGGGACTAGACACAGATACGCAGTATTTT CASSRYPGLDTDTQYF
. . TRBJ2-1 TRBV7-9 TGTGCCAGCAGCTTAGGGCGGAAACCCTACAATGAGCAGTTCTTC CASSLGRKPYNEQFF
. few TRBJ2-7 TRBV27 TGTGCCAGCAGTGTGACAGTCTCCTACGAGCAGTACTTC CASSVTVSYEQYF
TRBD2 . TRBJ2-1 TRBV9 TGTGCCAGCAGCGGGGGGGGGGAGCGGTGGAATTACAATGAGCAGTTCTTC CASSGGGERWNYNEQFF
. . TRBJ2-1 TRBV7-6 TGTGCCAGCAGCTTAGCGGGGGGAGGACCCTACAATGAGCAGTTCTTC CASSLAGGGPYNEQFF
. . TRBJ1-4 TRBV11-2 TGTGCCAGCAGCCAACAGAAAAGACAGCGCATTAATGAAAAACTGTTTTTT CASSQQKRQRINEKLFF
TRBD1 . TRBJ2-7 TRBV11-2 TGTGCCAGCAGCCTCGGGACAGGGTACTCCTACGAGCAGTACTTC CASSLGTGYSYEQYF
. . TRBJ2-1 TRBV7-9 TGTGCCAGCACCGCGAAAACTAGTAATGAGCAGTTCTTC CASTAKTSNEQFF
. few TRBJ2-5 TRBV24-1 TGTGCCACCAGTGACCCGGGACTGAAGCAAGAGACCCAGTACTTC CATSDPGLKQETQYF
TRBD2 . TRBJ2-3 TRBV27 TGTGCCAGCAGAAGGGGCGGGAGGGCCGTAGATACGCAGTATTTT CASRRGGRAVDTQYF
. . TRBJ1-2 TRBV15 TGTGCCACCAGCAGAGGGGTTAAGAACTATGGCTACACCTTC CATSRGVKNYGYTF
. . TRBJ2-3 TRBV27 TGTGCCAGCAGTTCCCCCTGGGCGGGGTGGGGAGATACGCAGTATTTT CASSSPWAGWGDTQYF
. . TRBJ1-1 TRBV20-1 TGCAGTTTAACGCCGGGCCAACCCATGGGGGAAGCTTTCTTT CSLTPGQPMGEAFF
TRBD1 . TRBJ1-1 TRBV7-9 TGTGCCAGCAGCGGGGAGGCACAGGGGCACACTGAAGCTTTCTTT CASSGEAQGHTEAFF
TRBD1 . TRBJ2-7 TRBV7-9 TGTGCCAGCAGCTACGACAGGGGGGCCTACGAGCAGTACTTC CASSYDRGAYEQYF
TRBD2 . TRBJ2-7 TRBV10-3 TGTGCCATCATAGAGGGGACTAGCGGTCGGGGCGAGCAGTACTTC CAIIEGTSGRGEQYF
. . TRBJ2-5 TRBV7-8 TGTGCCAGCAGCCCCTCGAGGAGTGGGGTGCGAGAGACCCAGTACTTC CASSPSRSGVRETQYF
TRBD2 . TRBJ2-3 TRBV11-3 TGTGCCAGCAGCTTCGGGGGGGAGGCAGATACGCAGTATTTT CASSFGGEADTQYF
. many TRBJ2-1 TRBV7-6 TGTGCCAGCAGCTTAGCGCCTGAAGGGGACAATGAGCAGTTCTTC CASSLAPEGDNEQFF
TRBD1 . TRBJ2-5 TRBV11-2 TGTGCCAGCAGCCCAGACGGGACAGCAACGGAGACCCAGTACTTC CASSPDGTATETQYF
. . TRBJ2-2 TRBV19 TGTGCCAGTACCCTTACAGCCGGGGAGCTGTTTTTT CASTLTAGELFF
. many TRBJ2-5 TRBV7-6 TGTGCCAGCAGCTTAGATTGGGGTAGCCAAGAGACCCAGTACTTC CASSLDWGSQETQYF
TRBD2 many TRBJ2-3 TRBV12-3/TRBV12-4 TGTGCCAGCAGTTTGGCAAAGGGACTAGCGGGAGGCGATACGCAGTATTTT CASSLAKGLAGGDTQYF
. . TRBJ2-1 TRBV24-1 TGTGCCACCAGTGATTTGAAGCATGAGCAGTTCTTC CATSDLKHEQFF
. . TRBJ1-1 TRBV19 TGTGCCAGTGGCGATAACACTGAAGCTTTCTTT CASGDNTEAFF
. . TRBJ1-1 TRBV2 TGTGCCAGCAGTAGGAGTTTCAACACTGAAGCTTTCTTT CASSRSFNTEAFF
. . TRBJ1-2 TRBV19 TGTGCCAGTAGTCTCCTAAAGGGGAGGTCAGCGAGGGGAAGTGACTATGGCTACACCTTC CASSLLKGRSARGSDYGYTF
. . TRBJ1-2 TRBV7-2 TGTGCCAGCAGCTTAGTAAGCAGGGACGGCTACACCTTC CASSLVSRDGYTF
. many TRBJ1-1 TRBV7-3 TGTGCCAGCTCCCCGGGGGGAATGAACACTGAAGCTTTCTTT CASSPGGMNTEAFF
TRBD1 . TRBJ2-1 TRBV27 TGTGCCAGCAGTTCATCCTCCCGGACAGGGGGTCCCCAGTTCTTC CASSSSSRTGGPQFF
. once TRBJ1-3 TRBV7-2 TGTGCCAGCAGCCCCATCCGGACAGCCTCAAACACCATATATTTT CASSPIRTASNTIYF
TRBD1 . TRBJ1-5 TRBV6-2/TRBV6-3 TGTGCCAGCAGTTACTCCCGACAGGGGGCTGATTTAGCTCAGCCCCAGCATTTT CASSYSRQGADLAQPQHF
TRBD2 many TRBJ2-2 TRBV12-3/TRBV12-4 TGTGCCAGCAGTTTCGGGCTAGCGGAAACCGGGGAGCTGTTTTTT CASSFGLAETGELFF
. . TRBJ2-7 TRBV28 TGTGCCAGCAGTCCCTCTCAGCAGCAGTACTTC CASSPSQQQYF
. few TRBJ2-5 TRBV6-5 TGTGCCAGCAGTTTGGGAGAGGGGACCCAGTACTTC CASSLGEGTQYF